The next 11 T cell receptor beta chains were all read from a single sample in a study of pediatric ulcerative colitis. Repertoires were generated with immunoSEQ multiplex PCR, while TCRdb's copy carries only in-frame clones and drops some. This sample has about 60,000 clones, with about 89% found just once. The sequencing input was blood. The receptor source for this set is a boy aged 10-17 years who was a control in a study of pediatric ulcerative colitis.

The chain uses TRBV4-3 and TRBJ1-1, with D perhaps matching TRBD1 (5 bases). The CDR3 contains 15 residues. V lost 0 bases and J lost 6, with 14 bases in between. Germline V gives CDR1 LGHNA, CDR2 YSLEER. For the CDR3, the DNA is TGCGCCAGCAGCCAAGATTATTTGGGGGTTCCTGAAGCTTTCTTT. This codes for CASSQDYLGVPEAFF.

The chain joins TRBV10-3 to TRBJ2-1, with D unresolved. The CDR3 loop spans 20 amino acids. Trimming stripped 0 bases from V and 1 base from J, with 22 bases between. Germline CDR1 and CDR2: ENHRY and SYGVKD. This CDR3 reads CAISESSLQRKGGSYNEQFF. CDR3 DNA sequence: TGTGCCATCAGTGAGTCCTCGCTGCAGCGAAAAGGCGGATCCTACAATGAGCAGTTCTTC.

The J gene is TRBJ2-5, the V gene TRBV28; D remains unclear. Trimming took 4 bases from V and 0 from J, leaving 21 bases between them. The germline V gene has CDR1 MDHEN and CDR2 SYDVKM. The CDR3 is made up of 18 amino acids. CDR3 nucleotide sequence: TGTGCCAGCAGTTCCCTCGGGCCAGAGAATTCTCACCAAGAGACCCAGTACTTC. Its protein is CASSSLGPENSHQETQYF.

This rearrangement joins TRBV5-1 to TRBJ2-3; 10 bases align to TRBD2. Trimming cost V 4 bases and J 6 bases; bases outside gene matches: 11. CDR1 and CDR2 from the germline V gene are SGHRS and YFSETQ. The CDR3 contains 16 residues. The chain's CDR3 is CASSPGERGGRDTQYF. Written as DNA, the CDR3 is TGCGCCAGCAGCCCCGGCGAGCGGGGGGGCCGGGATACGCAGTATTTT.

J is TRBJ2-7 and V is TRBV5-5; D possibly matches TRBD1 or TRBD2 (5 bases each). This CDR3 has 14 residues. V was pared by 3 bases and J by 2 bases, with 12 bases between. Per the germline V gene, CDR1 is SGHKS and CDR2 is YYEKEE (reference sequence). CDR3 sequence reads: CASSSRGETYEQYF. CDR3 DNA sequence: TGTGCCAGCAGCTCCCGGGGCGAAACCTACGAGCAGTACTTC.

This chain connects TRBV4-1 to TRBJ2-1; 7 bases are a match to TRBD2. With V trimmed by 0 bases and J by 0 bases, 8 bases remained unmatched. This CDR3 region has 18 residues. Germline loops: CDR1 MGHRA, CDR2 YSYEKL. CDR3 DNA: TGCGCCAGCAGCCAAGATGGAGCAGCGGGGAGCTCCTACAATGAGCAGTTCTTC. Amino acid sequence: CASSQDGAAGSSYNEQFF.

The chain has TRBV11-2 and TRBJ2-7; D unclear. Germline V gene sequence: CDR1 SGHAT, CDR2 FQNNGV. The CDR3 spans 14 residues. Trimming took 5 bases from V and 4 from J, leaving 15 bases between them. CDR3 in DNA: TGTGCCAGCAGCCCACCGCCACCTGATTACGAGCAGTACTTC. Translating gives CASSPPPPDYEQYF.

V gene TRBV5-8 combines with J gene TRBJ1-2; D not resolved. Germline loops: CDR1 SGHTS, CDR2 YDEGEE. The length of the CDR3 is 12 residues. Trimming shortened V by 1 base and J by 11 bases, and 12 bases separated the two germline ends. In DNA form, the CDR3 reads TGTGCCAGCAGCTTGTCTCCGAAACATTACACCTTC. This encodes CASSLSPKHYTF.

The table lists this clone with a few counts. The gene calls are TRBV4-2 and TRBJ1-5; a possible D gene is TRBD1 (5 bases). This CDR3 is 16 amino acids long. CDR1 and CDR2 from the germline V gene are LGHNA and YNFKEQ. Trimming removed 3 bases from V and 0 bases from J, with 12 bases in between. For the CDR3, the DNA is TGTGCCAGCAGCCAGGGCAGGGACTATAGCAATCAGCCCCAGCATTTT. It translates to CASSQGRDYSNQPQHF.

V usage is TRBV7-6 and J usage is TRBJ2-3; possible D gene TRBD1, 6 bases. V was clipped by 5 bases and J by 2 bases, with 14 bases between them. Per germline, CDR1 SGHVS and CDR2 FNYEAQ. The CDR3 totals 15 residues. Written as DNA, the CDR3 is TGTGCCAGCAGCCCAACAGGGAGATACACAGATACGCAGTATTTT. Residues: CASSPTGRYTDTQYF.

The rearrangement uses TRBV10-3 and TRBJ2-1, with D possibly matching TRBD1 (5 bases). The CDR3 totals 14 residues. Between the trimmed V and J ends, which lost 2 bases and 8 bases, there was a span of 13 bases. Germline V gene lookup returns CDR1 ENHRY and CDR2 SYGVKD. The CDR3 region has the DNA TGTGCCATCAGTGAGGTAGGGGATCATCATGAGCAGTTCTTC. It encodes CAISEVGDHHEQFF.